This T cell receptor beta chain was retrieved from a study of blood T cell repertoires in COVID-19. On the study more broadly: Samples of COVID-19 (acute and convalescent) were obtained from the United States, Italy and Spain.

Germline V lookup: CDR1 LNHDA, CDR2 SQIVND (reference sequence). The CDR3 consists of 13 residues. Trimming removed 5 bases from V and 1 base from J, with 6 bases in between. In the original analysis: Quantification of nucleated cells was approximated via reference gene primer amplification. The repertoire was sequenced with immunoSEQ multiplex PCR; TCRdb's copy has only in-frame clones and lacks some. V, J and clone size are taken as reported in that table, and D and trimming were inferred from the DNA itself. The table includes about 300,000 clones, approximately 83% detected once. Participants were aged 18 to 89 years from about 25 US areas.

Sequences were obtained from PBMCs or T cells enriched from blood (not recorded which). The sequence was collected from a man aged 30 to 45 who had recovered from COVID-19. The V gene is TRBV19, the J gene TRBJ1-5; D uncertain. CDR3 DNA: TGTGCCAGTAGTGTGGGCAGCAATCAGCCCCAGCATTTT. This gives the protein CASSVGSNQPQHF.